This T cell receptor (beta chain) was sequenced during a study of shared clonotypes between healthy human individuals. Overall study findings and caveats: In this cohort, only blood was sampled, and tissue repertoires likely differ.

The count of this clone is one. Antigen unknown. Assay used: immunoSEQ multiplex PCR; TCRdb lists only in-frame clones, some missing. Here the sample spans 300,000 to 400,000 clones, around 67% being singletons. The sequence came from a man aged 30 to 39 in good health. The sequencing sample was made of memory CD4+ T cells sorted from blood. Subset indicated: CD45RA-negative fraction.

The CDR3, as DNA: TGTGCCAGAAGCTTGATCCGAGAGTTCGAGCAGTACTTC. Its translation is CARSLIREFEQYF. V and J are TRBV5-3 and TRBJ2-7; D is unresolved. TRBV5-3 is an ORF for which the function is uncertain. With 1 base removed from V and 6 bases from J, the gap between germline ends came to 11 bases. This CDR3 comprises 13 residues.